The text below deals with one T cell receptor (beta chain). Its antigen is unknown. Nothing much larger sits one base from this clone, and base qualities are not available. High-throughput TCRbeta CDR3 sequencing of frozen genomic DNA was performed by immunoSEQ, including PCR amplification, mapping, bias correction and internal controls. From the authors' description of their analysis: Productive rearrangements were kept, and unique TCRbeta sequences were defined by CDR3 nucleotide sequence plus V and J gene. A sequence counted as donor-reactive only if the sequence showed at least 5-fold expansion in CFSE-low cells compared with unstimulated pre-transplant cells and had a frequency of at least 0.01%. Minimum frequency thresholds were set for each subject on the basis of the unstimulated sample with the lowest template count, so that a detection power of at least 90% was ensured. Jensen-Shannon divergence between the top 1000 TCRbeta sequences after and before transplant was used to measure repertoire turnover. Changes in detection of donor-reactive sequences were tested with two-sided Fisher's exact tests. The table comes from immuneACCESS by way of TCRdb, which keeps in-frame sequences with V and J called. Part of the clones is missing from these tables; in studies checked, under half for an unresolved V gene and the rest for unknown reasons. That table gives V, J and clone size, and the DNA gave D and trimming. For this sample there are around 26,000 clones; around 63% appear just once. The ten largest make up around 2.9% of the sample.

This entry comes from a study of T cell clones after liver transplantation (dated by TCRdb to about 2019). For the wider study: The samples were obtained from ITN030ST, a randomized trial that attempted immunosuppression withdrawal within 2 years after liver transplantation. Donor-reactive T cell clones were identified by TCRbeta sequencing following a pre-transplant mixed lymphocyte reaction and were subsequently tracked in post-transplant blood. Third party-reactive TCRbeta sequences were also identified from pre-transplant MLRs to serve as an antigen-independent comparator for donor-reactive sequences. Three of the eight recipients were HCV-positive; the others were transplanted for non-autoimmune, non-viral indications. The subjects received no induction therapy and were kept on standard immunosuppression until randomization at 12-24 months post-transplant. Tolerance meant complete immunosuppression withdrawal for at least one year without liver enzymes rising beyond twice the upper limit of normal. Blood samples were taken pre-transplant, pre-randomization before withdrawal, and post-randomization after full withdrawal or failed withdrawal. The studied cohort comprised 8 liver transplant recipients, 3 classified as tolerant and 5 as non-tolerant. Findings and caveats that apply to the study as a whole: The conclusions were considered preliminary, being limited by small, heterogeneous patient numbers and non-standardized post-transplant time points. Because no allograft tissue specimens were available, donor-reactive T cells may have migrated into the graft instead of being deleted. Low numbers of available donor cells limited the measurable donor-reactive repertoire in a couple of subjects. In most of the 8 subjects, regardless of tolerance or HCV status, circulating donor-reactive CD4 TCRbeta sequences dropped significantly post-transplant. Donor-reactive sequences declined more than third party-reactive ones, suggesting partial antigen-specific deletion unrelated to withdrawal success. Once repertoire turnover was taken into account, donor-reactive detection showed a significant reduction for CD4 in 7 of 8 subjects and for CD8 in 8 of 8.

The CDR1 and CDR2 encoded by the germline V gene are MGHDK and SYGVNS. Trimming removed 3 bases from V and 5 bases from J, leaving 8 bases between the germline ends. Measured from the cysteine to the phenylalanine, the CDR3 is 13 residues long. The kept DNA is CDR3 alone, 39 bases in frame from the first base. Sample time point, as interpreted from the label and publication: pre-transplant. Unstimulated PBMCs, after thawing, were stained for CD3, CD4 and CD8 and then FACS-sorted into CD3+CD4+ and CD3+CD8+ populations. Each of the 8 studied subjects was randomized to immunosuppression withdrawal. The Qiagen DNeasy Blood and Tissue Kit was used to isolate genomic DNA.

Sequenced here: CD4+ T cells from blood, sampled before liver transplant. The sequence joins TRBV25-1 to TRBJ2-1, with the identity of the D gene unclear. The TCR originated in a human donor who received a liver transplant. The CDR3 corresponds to CASSDMSNNEQFF. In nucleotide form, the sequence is TGTGCCAGCAGTGATATGAGCAACAATGAGCAGTTCTTC.